The T cell receptor (beta chain) described here comes from a study of cytomegalovirus exposure and HLA in healthy donors (dated by TCRdb to the late 2010s). Regarding the study in general: An earlier analysis of roughly 500 of the donors reported about 300 Gb of sequence data and around 100 million unique TCR beta sequences obtained from about 179 million T cells. Roughly 300 gigabases of sequencing data and around 80 million unique TCR sequences made up an early release that covered under 750 HLA-typed donors. Of the roughly 410 genotyped donors, more than 75% were placed in the genetic ancestry cluster associated with self-reported Caucasian donors. The aim of the study was to test whether cataloging public T cell receptors could identify signatures of past pathogen exposure. The study profiled the T cell repertoires of about 640 subjects by immunosequencing and related them to cytomegalovirus serostatus. Along with the roughly 670-subject first cohort, a separate validation cohort of over a hundred different subjects was used. To predict cytomegalovirus infection status, the study combined high-throughput TCR immunosequencing, statistical association of individual TCRs with disease status, and machine learning. To study patterns of TCR occurrence, a later analysis re-analyzed previously published TCR beta repertoires from 650 to 750 donors and added high-resolution HLA genotyping. Rather than drawing on any new phenotypic data, the later analysis identified candidate immune exposures from TCR beta sequences and the way those sequences occurred across donors. An earlier analysis of some 500 of the donors used high-throughput TCR beta sequencing to judge whether each TCR beta V gene segment behaved as functional or pseudogenic. Alongside the repertoire data, information on donor age, sex, ethnicity and CMV serostatus was compiled. A later genetic analysis took genome-wide SNP genotypes for about 55% of the roughly 700 donors and used that subset as a discovery cohort. Every discovery cohort repertoire had been produced on one sequencing platform. Class I and class II HLA loci were covered by the typing at four-digit resolution. Typing coverage varied by locus: 629-630 donors for A, B, C, DRB1 and DQB1; approximately 500 for DQA1; around 610 for DPA1; around 450 for DPB1. About five DR-DQ haplotypes were treated as single units for association and clustering because of strong linkage in the cohort. On average, around 200,000 unique TCR beta nucleotide sequences were sequenced per donor among some 420 genotyped donors of the cohort, with around 19% of those sequences being non-productive. On the study overall, not on this receptor specifically: In a later genetic analysis, fewer N-insertions in productive TCRs were reported among donors in an Asian-associated ancestry cluster than the approximately 670-donor mean. A further reported finding was that TCR beta sequences accurately predicted the HLA-A and HLA-B alleles for most subjects in the first cohort. The study gave a list of more than 150 TCR beta chains associated with cytomegalovirus. In vitro tests confirmed that three of the cytomegalovirus-associated TCR beta chains recognize cytomegalovirus antigens. Assigning TCR associations to individual alleles was difficult when HLA alleles, especially DR and DQ, strongly co-occurred. The 87-base-pair reads could not distinguish some IMGT-functional V segments, including TRBV6-2 and TRBV6-3, so those segments were excluded. According to a later analysis, most CMV-associated TCR beta chains appeared to be HLA-restricted, and the HLA associations seemed to be driven largely by CMV exposure. The presence/absence analyses assumed that sequencing depth was roughly uniform across donors, and that assumption may not be true. A group of highly shared sequence variants was considered likely to be a technical artifact of the sequencing pipeline. Most TCR sequences were observed very rarely across donors, whereas some public TCRs were present in many individuals. It was suggested by the authors that the approach could potentially be generalized to other disease states and immunological phenotypes. Because counts were too low, approximately 18 rarely observed V segments, including chromosome 9 orphons, were excluded from the earlier analysis of 587 of the donors. A later genetic analysis associated a missense DCLRE1C variant with V-gene and J-gene trimming of TCR beta chains, and an independent cohort replicated the association. Only TCR beta chains were sequenced in this cohort, and the absence of alpha or paired-chain data limited detectable features. Several of the top co-occurrence clusters appeared to be linked to parvovirus B19, influenza, CMV and Epstein-Barr virus, according to a later analysis. Because HLA typing was missing for some donors at each locus, association tests included only the typed subset. An earlier analysis of several hundred of the donors showed that most TCR beta V segments appeared in productive rearrangements either about 87% or about 30% of the time, which broadly matched IMGT annotations. In a later analysis, 16,951 TCR beta sequences were associated with specific HLA alleles at a false discovery rate of 0.05. The classifier was reported to diagnose cytomegalovirus status with high specificity and sensitivity in both the original cohort and the validation cohort. Correlated functional status among segregating V segments might reflect linkage disequilibrium, but an unknown experimental factor could not be ruled out. A later analysis found that TCR association rates varied across HLA loci, with DRB1 alleles showing the most associated TCRs and HLA-C alleles the fewest. In a later analysis, HLA-associated TCR beta chains were found to be more clonally expanded and to have lower generation probabilities than equally common non-associated chains. CMV serostatus was the only immune exposure information available for the cohort.

Library method: the immunoSEQ multiplex PCR assay. The multiplex PCR relied on a mix of 60 forward primers for TCR Vbeta segments and 13 reverse primers for TCR Jbeta segments. The CDR3 region of rearranged TCR beta genes was amplified from genomic DNA with a multiplex PCR assay. The Illumina HiSeq System was used to sequence the amplified TCR beta libraries as 87-base-pair reads. The authors' analysis ran thus. Across the 640 or so repertoires, a later analysis counted tens of millions of unique TCR beta chains, 8.5 million to 12 million of which were shared by at least two donors. To remove PCR and sequencing errors, raw reads were error-corrected and collapsed into unique sequences using a nearest-neighbor algorithm that merged closely related sequences. To assign V, D and J gene segments, CDR3 sequences were aligned to IMGT reference sequences. For a sequence to be retained, at least a six-nucleotide match to both a V gene segment and a J gene segment was required. Rearrangements were called productive when the CDR3 lacked stop codons and stayed in frame with V and J; all others were non-productive. Following IMGT convention, CDR3 was defined as the stretch from the second conserved V-encoded cysteine to the conserved J-encoded phenylalanine. The earlier analysis of about 610 of the donors excluded any sequence lacking an unambiguous match to a single V gene segment. An earlier analysis of 587 of the donors classified V segments as functional when productive rearrangements were above 56.7% and as segregating when the standard deviation between donors was above 5%. A statistical classification framework was developed to diagnose cytomegalovirus status using the catalog of TCR beta chain sequences. In a later analysis, V and J genes were assigned by comparing TCR nucleotide sequences against IMGT/GENE-DB human TR gene sequences. The TCRdist pipeline was used in a later analysis to assign CDR3 sequences and most-parsimonious VDJ recombination scenarios. In a later analysis, each TCR beta chain was defined by its CDR3 amino acid sequence together with its V-gene family, and reads lacking a unique V-gene family were excluded. A later analysis removed 550 to 650 highly shared, low-generation-probability nucleotide sequences to deal with suspected cross-contamination and a sequencing artifact. In a later analysis, a clonal expansion index was calculated for each public chain from normalized within-repertoire ranks of inferred template counts. A later analysis computed generation probabilities with a VDJ recombination model fitted to out-of-frame rearrangements, and checked the results against IGoR. In a later analysis, hypergeometric tests were used to score TCR-TCR, TCR-HLA and TCR-CMV co-occurrence, with a repertoire-size bias correction applied to TCR pairs. In a later analysis, false discovery rates were estimated by permuting HLA or CMV assignments 20 times. In a later analysis, co-occurring TCRs were grouped using DBSCAN, and TCRdist sequence similarity was added for clustering within HLA-allele-positive subsets. Repertoires with fewer than 30,000 or more than 120,000 public chains were left out of co-occurrence clustering, as were a handful of repertoires with anomalous nucleotide sharing. Drawn from immuneACCESS, this table holds only the in-frame rearrangements with V and J called that TCRdb kept. Clones are partly lost; checked studies trace under half to an unresolved V gene and leave the rest unexplained. D and trimming come from the DNA, and the V and J calls and clone size come from that table. This sample's listing comprises around 100,000 clones. Roughly 3.5% of the sample comes from the top ten.

Notes on this clone: The target of this receptor is not known.

In total, approximately 700 healthy bone marrow donors made up the cohort. At the time of sampling, every cohort member was nominally healthy, though immune exposures that went unrecorded were likely present. The donor tested CMV seronegative, placing the donor among the 300 to 400 seronegative members of the cohort. A peripheral blood sample was provided by each donor, and peripheral blood mononuclear cells were used for TCR beta sequencing. Genomic DNA was extracted from the blood cell samples with the Qiagen DNeasy Blood Extraction Kit. Relative to germline, V is 3 bases shorter and J is 1 base shorter, with 14 bases between their ends. From the germline V gene, CDR1 is SGHRS and CDR2 is YFSETQ. The CDR3, cysteine through phenylalanine, is 16 amino acids long. Solely the CDR3 DNA is kept, with 48 bases framed from the first base.

The rearranged chain carries TRBV5-1 and TRBJ2-4; the D gene is perhaps TRBD2, on 5 matching bases. The clonotype originates from a young man in good health and CMV-seronegative. Specimen: PBMCs. The CDR3 reads CASSSPGLGAKNIQYF. The DNA sequence follows: TGCGCCAGCAGCTCCCCGGGGTTAGGTGCCAAAAACATTCAGTACTTC.